This T cell receptor (beta chain) was recovered during a study of shared clonotypes between healthy human individuals. Germline values: CDR1 KGHSH, CDR2 LQKENI. V gave up 3 bases and J gave up 4 bases, with 11 bases separating them. The CDR3 extends over 14 amino acids. In the source study's methods: Filtering was not the same, since immunoSEQ gave junction-only sequences without quality scores. Repertoires were generated with immunoSEQ multiplex PCR, while TCRdb's copy carries only in-frame clones and drops some. The DNA was the basis for D and trimming; V, J and clone size are from that table. The repertoire consists of approximately 2,000,000 clones, with around 90% occurring once and the leading ten covering 0.37%. General observations from the study: The low donor count limited represented genetic and exposure-history diversity.

Remarks on this clone: The target antigen is unknown.

The sequenced material came from naive CD4+ T cells from PBMCs. Subset in this sample: CD45RA+ positively selected. This chain connects TRBV18 to TRBJ2-3; no clear D. The sequence came from a man between 18 and 29 years old in good health. Some clones in this sample may be carry-over from other donors' samples. This CDR3 is CASSPPESADTQYF. In DNA, the CDR3 is TGTGCCAGCTCACCCCCAGAAAGTGCAGATACGCAGTATTTT.